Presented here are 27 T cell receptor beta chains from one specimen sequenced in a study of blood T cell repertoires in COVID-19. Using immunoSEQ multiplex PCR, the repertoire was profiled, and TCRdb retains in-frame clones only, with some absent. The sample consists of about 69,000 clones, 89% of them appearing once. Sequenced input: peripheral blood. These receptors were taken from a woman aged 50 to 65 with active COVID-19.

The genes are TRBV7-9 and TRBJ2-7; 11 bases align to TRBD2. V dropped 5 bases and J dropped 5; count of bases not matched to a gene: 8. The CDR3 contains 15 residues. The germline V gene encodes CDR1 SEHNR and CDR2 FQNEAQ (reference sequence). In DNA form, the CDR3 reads TGTGCCAGCAGCCTGACTAGCGGGACGATGGACGAGCAGTACTTC. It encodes CASSLTSGTMDEQYF.

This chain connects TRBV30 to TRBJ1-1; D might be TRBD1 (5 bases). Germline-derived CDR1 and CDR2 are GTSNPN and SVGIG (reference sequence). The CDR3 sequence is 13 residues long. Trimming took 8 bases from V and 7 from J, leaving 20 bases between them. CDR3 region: CARSRDLGGEAFF. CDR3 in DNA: TGTGCCCGCTCCCGGGACCTGGGGGGTGAAGCTTTCTTT.

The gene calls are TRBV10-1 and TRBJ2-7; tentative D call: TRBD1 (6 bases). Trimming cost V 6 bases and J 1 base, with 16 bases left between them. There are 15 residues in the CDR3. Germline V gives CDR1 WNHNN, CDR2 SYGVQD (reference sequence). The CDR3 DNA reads TGCGCCAGCAGCCAACCGGGACAAGCTTCCTACGAGCAGTACTTC. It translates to CASSQPGQASYEQYF.

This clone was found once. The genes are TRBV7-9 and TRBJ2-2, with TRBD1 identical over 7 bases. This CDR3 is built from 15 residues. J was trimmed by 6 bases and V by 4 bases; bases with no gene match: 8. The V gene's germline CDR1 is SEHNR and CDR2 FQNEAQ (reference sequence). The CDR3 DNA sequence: TGTGCCAGCAGCTCCGGGACAGCGATTTCCGGGGAGCTGTTTTTT. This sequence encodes CASSSGTAISGELFF.

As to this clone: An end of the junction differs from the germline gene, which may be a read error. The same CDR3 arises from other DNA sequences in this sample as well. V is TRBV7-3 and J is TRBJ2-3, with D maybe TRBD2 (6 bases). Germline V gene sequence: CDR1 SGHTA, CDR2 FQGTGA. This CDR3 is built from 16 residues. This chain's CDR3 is CASSLTVDYRTDTQYF. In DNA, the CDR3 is TGTGCCAGCAGCCTAACCGTGGACTATCGCACAGATACGCAGTATTTT.

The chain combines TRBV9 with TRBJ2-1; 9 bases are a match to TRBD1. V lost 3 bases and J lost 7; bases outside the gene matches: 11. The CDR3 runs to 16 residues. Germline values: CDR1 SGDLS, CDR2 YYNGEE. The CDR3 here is CASSALGQGWENEQFF. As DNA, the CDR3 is TGTGCCAGCAGCGCTCTCGGACAGGGGTGGGAAAATGAGCAGTTCTTC. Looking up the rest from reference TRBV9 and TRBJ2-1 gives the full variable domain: DSGVTQTPKHLITATGQRVTLRCSPRSGDLSVYWYQQSLDQGLQFLIQYYNGEERAKGNILERFSAQQFPDLHSELNLSSLELGDSALYFCASSALGQGWENEQFFGPGTRLTVL.

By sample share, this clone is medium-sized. CDR3 region: CAIGPPEYGYTF. For the CDR3, the DNA is TGTGCCATCGGGCCTCCAGAGTATGGCTACACCTTC. V usage is TRBV10-3 and J usage is TRBJ1-2, with D hard to call. The germline V and J ends were trimmed by 8 bases and 5 bases, with 12 bases remaining between them. The CDR3 has 12 amino acids. Germline V CDR1 and CDR2: ENHRY, SYGVKD.

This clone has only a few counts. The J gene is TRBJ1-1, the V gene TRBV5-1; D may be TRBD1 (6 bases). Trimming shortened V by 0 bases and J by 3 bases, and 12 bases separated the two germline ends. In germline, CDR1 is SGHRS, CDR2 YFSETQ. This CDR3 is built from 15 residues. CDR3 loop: CASSLAGTPDTEAFF. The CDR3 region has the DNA TGCGCCAGCAGCTTGGCCGGGACACCGGACACTGAAGCTTTCTTT.

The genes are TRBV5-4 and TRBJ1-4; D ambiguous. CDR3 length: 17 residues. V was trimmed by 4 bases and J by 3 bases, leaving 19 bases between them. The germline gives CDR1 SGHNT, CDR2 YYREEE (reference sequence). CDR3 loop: CASSLGGVGSPNEKLFF. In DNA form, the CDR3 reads TGTGCCAGCAGCCTCGGAGGTGTCGGGTCGCCTAATGAAAAACTGTTTTTT.

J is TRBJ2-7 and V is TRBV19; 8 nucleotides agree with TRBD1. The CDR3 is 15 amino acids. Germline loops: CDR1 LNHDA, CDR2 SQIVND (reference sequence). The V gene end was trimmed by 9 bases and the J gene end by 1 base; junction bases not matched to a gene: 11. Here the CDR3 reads CASKKGQGTSYEQYF. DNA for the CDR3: TGTGCCAGCAAAAAAGGACAGGGCACGTCCTACGAGCAGTACTTC.

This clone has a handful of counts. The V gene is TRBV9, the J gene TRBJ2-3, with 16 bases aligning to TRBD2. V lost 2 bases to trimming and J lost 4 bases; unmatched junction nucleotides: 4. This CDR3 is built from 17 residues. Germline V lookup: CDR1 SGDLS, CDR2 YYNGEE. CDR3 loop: CASSVGTSGRAADTQYF. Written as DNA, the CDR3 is TGTGCCAGCAGCGTCGGGACTAGCGGGAGGGCCGCAGATACGCAGTATTTT.

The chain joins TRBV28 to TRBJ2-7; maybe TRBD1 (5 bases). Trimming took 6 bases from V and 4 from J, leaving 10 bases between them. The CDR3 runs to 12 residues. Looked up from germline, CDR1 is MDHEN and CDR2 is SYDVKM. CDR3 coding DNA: TGTGCCAGCAGGGATCAGGGTTACGAGCAGTACTTC. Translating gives CASRDQGYEQYF.

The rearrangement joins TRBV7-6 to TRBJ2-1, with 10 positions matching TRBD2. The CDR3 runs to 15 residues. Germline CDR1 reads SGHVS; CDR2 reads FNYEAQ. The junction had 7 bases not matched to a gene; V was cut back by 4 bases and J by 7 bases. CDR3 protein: CASSSPSGSSNEQFF. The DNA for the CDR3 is TGTGCCAGCAGCTCCCCTAGCGGGAGTTCGAATGAGCAGTTCTTC.

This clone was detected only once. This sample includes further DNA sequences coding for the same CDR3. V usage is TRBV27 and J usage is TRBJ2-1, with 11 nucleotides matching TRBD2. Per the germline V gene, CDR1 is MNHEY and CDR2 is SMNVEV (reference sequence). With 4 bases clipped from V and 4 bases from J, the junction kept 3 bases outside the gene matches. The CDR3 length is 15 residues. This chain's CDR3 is CASSSGTSGYNEQFF. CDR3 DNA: TGTGCCAGCAGTTCCGGGACTAGCGGATACAATGAGCAGTTCTTC.

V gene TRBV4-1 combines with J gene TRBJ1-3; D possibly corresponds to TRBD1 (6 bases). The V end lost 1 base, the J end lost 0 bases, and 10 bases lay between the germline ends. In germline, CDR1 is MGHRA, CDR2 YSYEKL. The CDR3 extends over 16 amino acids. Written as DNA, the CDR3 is TGCGCCAGCAGCCAAGGGAGACAGGTCTCTGGAAACACCATATATTTT. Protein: CASSQGRQVSGNTIYF.

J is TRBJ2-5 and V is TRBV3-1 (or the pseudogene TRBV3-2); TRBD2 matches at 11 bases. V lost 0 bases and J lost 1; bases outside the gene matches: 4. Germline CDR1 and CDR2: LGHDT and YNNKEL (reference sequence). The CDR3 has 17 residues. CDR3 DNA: TGTGCCAGCAGCCAAGAGGGTAGCGGGAGGGGCCAAGAGACCCAGTACTTC. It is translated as CASSQEGSGRGQETQYF.

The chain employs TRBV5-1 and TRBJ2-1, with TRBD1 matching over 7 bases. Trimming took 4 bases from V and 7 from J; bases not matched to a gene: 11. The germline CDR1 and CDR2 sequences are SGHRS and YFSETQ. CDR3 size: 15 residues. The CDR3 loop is CASSVDLTGRNEQFF. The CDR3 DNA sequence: TGCGCCAGCAGCGTGGACCTGACAGGGAGAAATGAGCAGTTCTTC.

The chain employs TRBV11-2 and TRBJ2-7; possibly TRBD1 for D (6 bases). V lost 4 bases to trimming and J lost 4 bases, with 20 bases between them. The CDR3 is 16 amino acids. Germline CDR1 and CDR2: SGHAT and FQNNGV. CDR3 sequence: CASSSVRGPDGYEQYF. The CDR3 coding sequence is TGTGCCAGCAGCTCCGTCAGGGGTCCCGATGGTTACGAGCAGTACTTC.

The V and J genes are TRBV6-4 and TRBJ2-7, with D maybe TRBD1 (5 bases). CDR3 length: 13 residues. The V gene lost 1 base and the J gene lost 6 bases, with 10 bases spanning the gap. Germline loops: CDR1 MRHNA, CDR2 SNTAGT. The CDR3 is CASSDWQGTEQYF. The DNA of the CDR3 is TGTGCCAGCAGTGACTGGCAGGGAACCGAGCAGTACTTC.

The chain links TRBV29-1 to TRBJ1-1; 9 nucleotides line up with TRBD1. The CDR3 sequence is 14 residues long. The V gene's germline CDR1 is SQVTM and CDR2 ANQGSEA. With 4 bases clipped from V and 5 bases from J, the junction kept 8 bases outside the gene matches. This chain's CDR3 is CSVGLGTGQTEAFF. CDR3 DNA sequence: TGCAGCGTTGGACTTGGGACAGGGCAGACTGAAGCTTTCTTT.

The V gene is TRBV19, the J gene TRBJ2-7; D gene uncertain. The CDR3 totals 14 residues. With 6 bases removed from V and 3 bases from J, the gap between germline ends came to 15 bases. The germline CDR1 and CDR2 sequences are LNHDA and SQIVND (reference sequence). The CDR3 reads CASSWNTGYYEQYF. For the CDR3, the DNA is TGTGCCAGTAGCTGGAACACCGGGTACTACGAGCAGTACTTC.

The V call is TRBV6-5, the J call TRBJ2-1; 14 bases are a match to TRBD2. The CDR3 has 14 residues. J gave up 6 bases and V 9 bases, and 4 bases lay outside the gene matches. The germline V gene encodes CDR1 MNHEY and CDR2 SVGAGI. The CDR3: CASLGLAGGNEQFF. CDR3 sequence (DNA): TGTGCCAGTTTAGGACTAGCGGGAGGCAATGAGCAGTTCTTC.

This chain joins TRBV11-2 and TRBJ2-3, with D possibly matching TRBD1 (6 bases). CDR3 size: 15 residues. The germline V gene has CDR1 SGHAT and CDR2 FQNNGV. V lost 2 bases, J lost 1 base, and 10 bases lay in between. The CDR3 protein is CASSLWGQGTDTQYF. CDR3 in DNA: TGTGCCAGCAGCTTATGGGGGCAGGGCACAGATACGCAGTATTTT.

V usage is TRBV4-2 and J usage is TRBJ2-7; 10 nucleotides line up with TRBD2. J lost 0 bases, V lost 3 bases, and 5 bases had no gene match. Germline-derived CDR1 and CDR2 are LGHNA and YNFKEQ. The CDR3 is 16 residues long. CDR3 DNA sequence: TGTGCCAGCAGCCAGGATGGGACTAGCGCCTCCTACGAGCAGTACTTC. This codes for CASSQDGTSASYEQYF.

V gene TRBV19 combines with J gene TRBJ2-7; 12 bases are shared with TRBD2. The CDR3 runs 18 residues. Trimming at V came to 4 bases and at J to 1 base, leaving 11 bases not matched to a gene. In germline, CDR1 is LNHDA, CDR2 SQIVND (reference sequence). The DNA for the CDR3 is TGTGCCAGTAGTACCACCCCCGGGACTAGCGGGCGGTCCTACGAGCAGTACTTC. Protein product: CASSTTPGTSGRSYEQYF.

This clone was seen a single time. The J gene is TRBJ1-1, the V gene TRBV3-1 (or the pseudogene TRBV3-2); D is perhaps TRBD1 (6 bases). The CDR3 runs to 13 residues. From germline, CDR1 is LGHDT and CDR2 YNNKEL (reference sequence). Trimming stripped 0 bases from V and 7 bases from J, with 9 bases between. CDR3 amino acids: CASSQETGYEAFF. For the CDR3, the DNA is TGTGCCAGCAGCCAAGAGACAGGCTATGAAGCTTTCTTT.

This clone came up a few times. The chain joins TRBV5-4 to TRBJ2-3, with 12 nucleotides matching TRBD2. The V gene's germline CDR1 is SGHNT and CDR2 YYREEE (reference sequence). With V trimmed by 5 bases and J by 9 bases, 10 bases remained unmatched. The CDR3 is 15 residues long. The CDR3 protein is CASSYGSSGRGTQYF. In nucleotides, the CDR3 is TGTGCCAGCAGTTATGGTTCTAGCGGGAGGGGCACGCAGTATTTT. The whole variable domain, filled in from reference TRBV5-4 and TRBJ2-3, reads ETGVTQSPTHLIKTRGQQVTLRCSSQSGHNTVSWYQQALGQGPQFIFQYYREEENGRGNFPPRFSGLQFPNYSSELNVNALELDDSALYLCASSYGSSGRGTQYFGPGTRLTVL.